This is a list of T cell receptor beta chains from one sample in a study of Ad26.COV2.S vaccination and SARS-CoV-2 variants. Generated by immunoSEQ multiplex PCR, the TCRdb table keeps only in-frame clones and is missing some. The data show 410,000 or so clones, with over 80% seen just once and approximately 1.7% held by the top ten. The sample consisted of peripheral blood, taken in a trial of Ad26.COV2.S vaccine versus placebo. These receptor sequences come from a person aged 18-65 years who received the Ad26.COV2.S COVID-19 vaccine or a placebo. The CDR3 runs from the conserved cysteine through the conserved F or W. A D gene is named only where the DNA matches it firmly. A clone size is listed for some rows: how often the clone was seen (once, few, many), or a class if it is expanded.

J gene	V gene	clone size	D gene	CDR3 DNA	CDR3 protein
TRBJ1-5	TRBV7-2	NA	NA	TGTGCCAGCAGCTACGGGGGGAACAATCAGCCCCAGCATTTT	CASSYGGNNQPQHF
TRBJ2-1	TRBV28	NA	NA	TGTGCCAGCAGTCCATGGTTAAATGAGCAGTTCTTC	CASSPWLNEQFF
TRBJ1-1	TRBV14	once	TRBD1	TGTGCCAGCAGCCAGGGACAGGGAGGTGCTGAAGCTTTCTTT	CASSQGQGGAEAFF
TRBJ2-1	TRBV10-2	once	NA	TGCGCCAGCCAACGGGGCAGCTACAATGAGCAGTTCTTC	CASQRGSYNEQFF
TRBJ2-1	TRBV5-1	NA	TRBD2	TGCGCCAGCAGCTTACCTATAGCGGGGGCCTACAATGAGCAGTTCTTC	CASSLPIAGAYNEQFF
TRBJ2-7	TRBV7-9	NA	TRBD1	TGTGCCAGCAGCCCTAGACAGGGCTTGGGGGAGCAGTACTTC	CASSPRQGLGEQYF
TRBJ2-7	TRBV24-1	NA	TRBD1	TGTGCCACCAGTGAATCCGGGACAGAAACCTACGAGCAGTACTTC	CATSESGTETYEQYF
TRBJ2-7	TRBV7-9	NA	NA	TGTGCCAGCAGCCCAGGTCGGGGCTCCTACGAGCAGTACTTC	CASSPGRGSYEQYF
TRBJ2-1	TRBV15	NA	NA	TGTGCCACCAGCAGAGATACTCAGGGTAATGAGCAGTTCTTC	CATSRDTQGNEQFF
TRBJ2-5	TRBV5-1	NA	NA	TGCGCCAGCAGCTTGTTTTTGGCCAGCGGGGAGACCCAGTACTTC	CASSLFLASGETQYF
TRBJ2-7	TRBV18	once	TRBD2	TGTGCCAGCTCACTCTTGCTAGCGGGGGGGTTCGATGCCTACGAGCAGTACTTC	CASSLLLAGGFDAYEQYF
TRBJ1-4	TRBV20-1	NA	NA	TGCAGTATAGAGGGTGGGGAAAAACTGTTTTTT	CSIEGGEKLFF
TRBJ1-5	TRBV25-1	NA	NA	TGTGCCAGCAGTGAATTTAGAAGTAGCAATCAGCCCCAGCATTTT	CASSEFRSSNQPQHF
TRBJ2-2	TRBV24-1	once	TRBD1	TGTGCCACCAGTGATTTTGGGACAGAAAACACCGGGGAGCTGTTTTTT	CATSDFGTENTGELFF
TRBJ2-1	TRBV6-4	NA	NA	TGTGCCAGCAGTGTAGAGCCAGGGCTTTACAATGAGCAGTTCTTC	CASSVEPGLYNEQFF
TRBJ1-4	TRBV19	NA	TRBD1	TGTGCCAGTAGTTTTTGGACAGGGCTGAATGAAAAACTGTTTTTT	CASSFWTGLNEKLFF
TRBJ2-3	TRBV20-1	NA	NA	TGCAGTGCTACGAGCACAGATACGCAGTATTTT	CSATSTDTQYF
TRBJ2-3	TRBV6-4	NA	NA	TGTGCCAGCAGTTACCAGGGGTCCCGCACAGATACGCAGTATTTT	CASSYQGSRTDTQYF
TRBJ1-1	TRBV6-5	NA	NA	TGTGCCAGCAGGACGAGGGGTATGCCTGAAGCTTTCTTT	CASRTRGMPEAFF
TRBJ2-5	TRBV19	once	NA	TGTGCCAGTAGTATTTCAGGGACAGAGACCCAGTACTTC	CASSISGTETQYF
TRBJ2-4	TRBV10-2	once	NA	TGCGCCAGCAGTGGCCGGGGACTGGGCCGAGTAGACATTCAGTACTTC	CASSGRGLGRVDIQYF
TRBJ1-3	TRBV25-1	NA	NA	TGTGCCAGCAGTGTAGACAGGTTTTTGGGAAACACCATATATTTT	CASSVDRFLGNTIYF
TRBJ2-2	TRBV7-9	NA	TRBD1	TGTGCCAGCACCCTAGTAGGACAGGCGAACACCGGGGAGCTGTTTTTT	CASTLVGQANTGELFF
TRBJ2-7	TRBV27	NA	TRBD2	TGTGCCAGCAGTTTTGTCGGGGGGGACTACGAGCAGTACTTC	CASSFVGGDYEQYF
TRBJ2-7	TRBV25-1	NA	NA	TGTGCCAGCAGTGGACTATACGAGCAGTACTTC	CASSGLYEQYF
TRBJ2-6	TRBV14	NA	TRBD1	TGTGCCAGCAGCCATAGGGACAGGGGATCGGGGGCCAACGTCCTGACTTTC	CASSHRDRGSGANVLTF
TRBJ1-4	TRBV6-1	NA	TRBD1	TGTGCCAGCAGTGAAGCCAGCAGGGGGAATGAAAAACTGTTTTTT	CASSEASRGNEKLFF
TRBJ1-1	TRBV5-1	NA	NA	TGCGCCAGCAGCTTGCAGGGGTCTTTCACTGAAGCTTTCTTT	CASSLQGSFTEAFF
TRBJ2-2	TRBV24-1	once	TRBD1	TGTGCCACCAGTGATTTATCCGGGACAGGGGACACCGGGGAGCTGTTTTTT	CATSDLSGTGDTGELFF
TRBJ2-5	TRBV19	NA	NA	TGTGCCAGTAGTGTACTCCACCAAGAGACCCAGTACTTC	CASSVLHQETQYF
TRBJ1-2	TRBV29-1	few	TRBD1	TGCAGCGTTGAGGGGGACAGCTATGGCTACACCTTC	CSVEGDSYGYTF
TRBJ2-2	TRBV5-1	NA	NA	TGCGCCAGCAGCTTCGAGGGGATGGTCACCGGGGAGCTGTTTTTT	CASSFEGMVTGELFF
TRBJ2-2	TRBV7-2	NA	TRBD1	TGTGCCAGCAGCCGTCCGGGACAGGAGGGTACCGGGGAGCTGTTTTTT	CASSRPGQEGTGELFF
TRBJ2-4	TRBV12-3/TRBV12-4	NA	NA	TGTGCCAGCAGTTTATCTAGTGCGGACATTCAGTACTTC	CASSLSSADIQYF
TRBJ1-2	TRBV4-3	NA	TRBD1	TGCGCCAGCAGCCAGGGCACAGGGGGCGCGGGGGTGGTTCCCTATGGCTACACCTTC	CASSQGTGGAGVVPYGYTF
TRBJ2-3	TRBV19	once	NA	TGTGCCAGTAGTATAGTGGGGACCCCCACAGATACGCAGTATTTT	CASSIVGTPTDTQYF
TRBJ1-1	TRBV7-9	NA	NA	TGTGCCAGCAGCTTAGCACAGGGCACGAACACTGAAGCTTTCTTT	CASSLAQGTNTEAFF
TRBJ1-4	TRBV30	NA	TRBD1	TGTGCCTGGGAACAGGGGACGGGGACAGGAAAACTGTTTTTT	CAWEQGTGTGKLFF
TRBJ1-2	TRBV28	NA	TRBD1	TGTGCCAGCAGTCCCGAAGGAGGGGGCGAATTCCCTAATGGCTACACCTTC	CASSPEGGGEFPNGYTF
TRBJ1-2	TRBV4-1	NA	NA	TGCGCCAGCAGCCCACCCGCCGGTAACTATGGCTACACCTTC	CASSPPAGNYGYTF
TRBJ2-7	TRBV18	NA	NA	TGTGCCAGCTCACTTACAGACCAGTACGAGCAGTACTTC	CASSLTDQYEQYF
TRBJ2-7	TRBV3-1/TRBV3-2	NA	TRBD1	TGTGCCAGCAGCCAACGGAACTTCTGGGACAGCTACGAGCAGTACTTC	CASSQRNFWDSYEQYF
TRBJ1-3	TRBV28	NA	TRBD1	TGTGCCAGCATCGAGACAGGGGTACCTGGAAACACCATATATTTT	CASIETGVPGNTIYF
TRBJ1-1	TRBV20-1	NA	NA	TGCAGTGCTAGTGGGACCCTGGGTACTGAAGCTTTCTTT	CSASGTLGTEAFF
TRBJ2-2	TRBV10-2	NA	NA	TGCGCCAGCAGCCCTTGGGGGTCGAACACCGGGGAGCTGTTTTTT	CASSPWGSNTGELFF
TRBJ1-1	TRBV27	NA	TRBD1	TGTGCCAGCAGTTTATTCCCGCCCGACAGGGACGAAATGAACACTGAAGCTTTCTTT	CASSLFPPDRDEMNTEAFF
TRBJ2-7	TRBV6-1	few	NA	TGTGCCAGCAGTGAGAGGGTTTTCTACGAGCAGTACTTC	CASSERVFYEQYF
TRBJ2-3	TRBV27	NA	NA	TGTGCCAGCAGTTTATACCCGGGGGCAGGTTCAGATACGCAGTATTTT	CASSLYPGAGSDTQYF
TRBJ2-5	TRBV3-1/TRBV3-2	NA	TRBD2	TGTGCCAGCAGCCAGATTTCTAGCGGGGGCCCGTACCAAGAGACCCAGTACTTC	CASSQISSGGPYQETQYF
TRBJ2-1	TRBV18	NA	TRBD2	TGTGCCAGCTCACCACTTCCGTCGACTAGCGGGGGCCCCTACAATGAGCAGTTCTTC	CASSPLPSTSGGPYNEQFF
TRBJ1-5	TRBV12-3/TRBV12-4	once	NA	TGTGCCAGCAGTTTGGGGCTTCGGCAGCCCCAGCATTTT	CASSLGLRQPQHF
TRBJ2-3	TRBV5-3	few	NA	TGTGCCAGAAGCACAGATACGCAGTATTTT	CARSTDTQYF
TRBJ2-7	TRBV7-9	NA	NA	TGTGCCAGCAGCTTAGGACAGAGTTCCTACGAGCAGTACTTC	CASSLGQSSYEQYF
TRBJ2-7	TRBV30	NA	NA	TGTGCCTGGAGACCGACTAGTAGGTCGTACGAGCAGTACTTC	CAWRPTSRSYEQYF